These 6 T cell receptor beta chains originate from one sample sequenced in a study of blood T cell repertoires in COVID-19. The protocol was immunoSEQ multiplex PCR, while the TCRdb copy is restricted to in-frame clones and leaves out a portion. In the table there are 200,000 to 250,000 clones, roughly 77% of which are singletons. The specimen sequenced was PBMCs or T cells enriched from blood (not recorded which). Receptors were obtained from a man aged 40-50 years who had recovered from COVID-19.

V usage is TRBV18 and J usage is TRBJ1-3, with 9 nucleotides matching TRBD1. Germline V gene lookup returns CDR1 KGHSH and CDR2 LQKENI. The CDR3 loop spans 14 amino acids. V was clipped by 8 bases and J by 2 bases; unmatched bases: 4. The CDR3 DNA sequence: TGTGCCAGCGCCCGGGACAGGGCTGGAAACACCATATATTTT. Residues: CASARDRAGNTIYF. The variable domain in full, with the rest retrieved from reference TRBV18 and TRBJ1-3, is NAGVMQNPRHLVRRRGQEARLRCSPMKGHSHVYWYRQLPEEGLKFMVYLQKENIIDESGMPKERFSAEFPKEGPSILRIQQVVRGDSAAYFCASARDRAGNTIYFGEGSWLTVV.

This chain connects TRBV3-1 (or the pseudogene TRBV3-2) to TRBJ1-3; 8 positions match TRBD1. Germline V gene data show CDR1 as LGHDT and CDR2 as YNNKEL (reference sequence). The CDR3 covers 15 residues. J was trimmed by 2 bases and V by 1 base; bases with no gene match: 1. CDR3 sequence: CASSQGTGTGNTIYF. The CDR3 coding sequence is TGTGCCAGCAGCCAAGGGACAGGGACTGGAAACACCATATATTTT.

In this sample, this clone turned up a few times. J is TRBJ2-4 and V is TRBV11-2, with 12 bases identical to TRBD2. In germline, CDR1 is SGHAT, CDR2 FQNNGV. V lost 5 bases and J lost 3; bases outside the gene matches: 14. This CDR3 is built from 19 residues. CDR3 sequence (DNA): TGTGCCAGCAGCCATTCCTTCGGGCTAGCGGGGGGGCACAAAAACATTCAGTACTTC. The encoded protein is CASSHSFGLAGGHKNIQYF.

CDR3 DNA: TGTGCCAGCAGCCCCACAGGGGGCACGAACACTGAAGCTTTCTTT. Translated, it gives CASSPTGGTNTEAFF. The V and J genes are TRBV7-9 and TRBJ1-1, with 9 bases that match TRBD1. Germline CDR1 reads SEHNR; CDR2 reads FQNEAQ (reference sequence). The CDR3 consists of 15 residues. After removal of 5 bases from V and 1 base from J, the junction contained 5 bases not matched to a gene. The full variable domain, in which reference TRBV7-9 and TRBJ1-1 provide the parts outside the CDR3, is DTGVSQNPRHKITKRGQNVTFRCDPISEHNRLYWYRQTLGQGPEFLTYFQNEAQLEKSRLLSDRFSAERPKGSFSTLEIQRTEQGDSAMYLCASSPTGGTNTEAFFGQGTRLTVV.

The chain combines TRBV30 with TRBJ1-5, with D hard to call. The CDR3 covers 13 residues. With 3 bases removed from V and 4 bases from J, the gap between germline ends came to 10 bases. Per germline, CDR1 GTSNPN and CDR2 SVGIG (reference sequence). CDR3 nucleotide sequence: TGTGCCTGGAGCTTAGAAAGTAATCAGCCCCAGCATTTT. It is translated as CAWSLESNQPQHF.

The chain joins TRBV29-1 to TRBJ2-5; 12 bases match TRBD2. Germline lookup yields CDR1 SQVTM and CDR2 ANQGSEA. CDR3 size: 16 residues. V shed 4 bases, J shed 5 bases, and the junction held 11 bases outside the gene matches. The CDR3 loop reads CSVGRLAGDPGETQYF. CDR3 in DNA: TGCAGCGTTGGGAGACTAGCGGGGGACCCAGGGGAGACCCAGTACTTC.